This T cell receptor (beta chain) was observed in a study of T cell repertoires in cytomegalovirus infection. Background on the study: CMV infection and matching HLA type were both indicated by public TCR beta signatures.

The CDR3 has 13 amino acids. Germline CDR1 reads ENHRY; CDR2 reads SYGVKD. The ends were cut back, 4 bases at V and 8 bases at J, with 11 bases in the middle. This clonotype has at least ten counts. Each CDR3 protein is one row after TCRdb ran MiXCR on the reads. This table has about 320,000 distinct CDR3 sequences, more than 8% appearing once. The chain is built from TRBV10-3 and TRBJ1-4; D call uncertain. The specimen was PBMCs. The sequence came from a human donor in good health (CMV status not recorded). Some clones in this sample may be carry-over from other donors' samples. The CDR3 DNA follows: TGTGCCATCAGTGGGCCGACGGAGGAAAAACTGTTTTTT. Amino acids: CAISGPTEEKLFF.